This is a list of T cell receptor beta chains from one sample in a study of blood T cell repertoires in COVID-19. Sequencing was performed with immunoSEQ multiplex PCR; in TCRdb, only in-frame clones are kept and a portion is missing. This table has around 62,000 clones, 85% to 90% appearing once. Sequencing input: peripheral blood. Every receptor here comes from a human donor in a cohort sampled during active COVID-19. Both conserved end residues are part of each CDR3. Fields, in order: V gene, clone size, D gene, J gene, CDR3 DNA, CDR3 protein. A D gene is named only where the DNA matches it firmly. For some rows the clone size is stated as once, few or many, or as a class when expanded; others skip it.

V gene: TRBV28
clone size: NA
D gene: NA
J gene: TRBJ2-2
CDR3 DNA: TGTGCCAGCAGTCGGACTGGGAGGGGGGAGCTGTTTTTT
CDR3 protein: CASSRTGRGELFF

V gene: TRBV10-3
clone size: NA
D gene: NA
J gene: TRBJ2-1
CDR3 DNA: TGTGCCATCAGTGAGTCGTGGGGAGGTAATGAGCAGTTCTTC
CDR3 protein: CAISESWGGNEQFF

V gene: TRBV11-2
clone size: NA
D gene: TRBD1
J gene: TRBJ2-1
CDR3 DNA: TGTGCCAGCAGCTCCTCCAGGGGGTCCTACAATGAGCAGTTCTTC
CDR3 protein: CASSSSRGSYNEQFF

V gene: TRBV5-5
clone size: NA
D gene: NA
J gene: TRBJ2-7
CDR3 DNA: TGTGCCAGCAGCGACGACACCTACGAGCAGTACTTC
CDR3 protein: CASSDDTYEQYF

V gene: TRBV28
clone size: NA
D gene: NA
J gene: TRBJ1-3
CDR3 DNA: TGTGCCAGCACCCTGGAGCCTTCTGGAAACACCATATATTTT
CDR3 protein: CASTLEPSGNTIYF

V gene: TRBV11-2
clone size: NA
D gene: TRBD1
J gene: TRBJ1-4
CDR3 DNA: TGTGCCAGCAGCCAGGGGGCAGTGGCACGCACTAATGAAAAACTGTTTTTT
CDR3 protein: CASSQGAVARTNEKLFF

V gene: TRBV25-1
clone size: NA
D gene: TRBD1
J gene: TRBJ1-6
CDR3 DNA: TGTGCCAGCAGCTGGCAGGGGGCCGGTAATTCACCCCTCCACTTT
CDR3 protein: CASSWQGAGNSPLHF

V gene: TRBV5-4
clone size: few
D gene: NA
J gene: TRBJ2-2
CDR3 DNA: TGTGCCAGCAGCCTGATCGGGAACACCGGGGAGCTGTTTTTT
CDR3 protein: CASSLIGNTGELFF

V gene: TRBV6-5
clone size: NA
D gene: NA
J gene: TRBJ1-2
CDR3 DNA: TGTGCCAGCAGTTACTCGGGAGGGAACTATGGCTACACCTTC
CDR3 protein: CASSYSGGNYGYTF

V gene: TRBV19
clone size: NA
D gene: NA
J gene: TRBJ2-7
CDR3 DNA: TGTGCCAGTACCTCCGGGACAAGGAACGAGCAGTACTTC
CDR3 protein: CASTSGTRNEQYF

V gene: TRBV18
clone size: NA
D gene: TRBD1
J gene: TRBJ2-1
CDR3 DNA: TGTGCCAGCTCGCACCCTGACAGGGGCTGGGAGCAGTTCTTC
CDR3 protein: CASSHPDRGWEQFF

V gene: TRBV9
clone size: NA
D gene: TRBD1
J gene: TRBJ1-2
CDR3 DNA: TGTGCCAGCAGCCAGCCACAGGGGCGAGGCTACACCTTC
CDR3 protein: CASSQPQGRGYTF

V gene: TRBV7-2
clone size: NA
D gene: NA
J gene: TRBJ1-6
CDR3 DNA: TGTGCCAGCAGCTTATCGGGCAGGGTTAATTCACCCCTCCACTTT
CDR3 protein: CASSLSGRVNSPLHF

V gene: TRBV15
clone size: NA
D gene: NA
J gene: TRBJ2-4
CDR3 DNA: TGTGCCACCAGCAGAGATCCGGTGGCCAAAAACATTCAGTACTTC
CDR3 protein: CATSRDPVAKNIQYF